One and the same sample provided the 32 T cell receptor beta chains below, sequenced in a study of shared clonotypes between healthy human individuals (dated by TCRdb to the early 2020s). Receptors were amplified or captured by the immunoSEQ multiplex PCR assay. Entries here come from immuneACCESS through TCRdb and include only in-frame sequences with V and J called. Some clones fail to appear in such tables; in the studies checked, an unresolved V gene covers under half of the shortfall, and the cause of the remainder is unknown. Recorded for this sample are about 2.2 million clones; over 85% of them occurred a single time. Roughly 1.7% of the sample comes from the top ten. CD8 naive samples consisted of CD45RO-negative cells that were positively selected for CCR7, yielding a CD45RA+CCR7+ population without TemRA cells. Sequencing was carried out using naive CD8+ T cells from PBMCs. The cell subset or site label, as the study defines it: CD45RA+CCR7+. These receptors were taken from a man aged 18 to 30 in good health. Some clones in this sample may be carry-over from other donors' samples.

Only a few counts were recorded for this clone. Other DNA sequences within the sample encode an identical CDR3. The rearrangement links TRBV27 to TRBJ2-7; 7 nucleotides match TRBD1. Germline-derived CDR1 and CDR2 are MNHEY and SMNVEV (reference sequence). The CDR3 length is 13 residues. Germline trimming cut 3 bases from V and 3 bases from J; bases unmatched to any gene: 2. The CDR3 reads CASSFAGGYEQYF. The DNA for the CDR3 is TGTGCCAGCAGTTTCGCAGGGGGCTACGAGCAGTACTTC.

The V call is TRBV19, the J call TRBJ2-7, with TRBD2 matching over 7 bases. This CDR3 is 15 amino acids long. V shed 2 bases and J 5 bases; nucleotides not matched to a gene: 9. Per the germline V gene, CDR1 is LNHDA and CDR2 is SQIVND (reference sequence). This CDR3 reads CASSILAGELNEQYF. Written as DNA, the CDR3 is TGTGCCAGTAGTATACTGGCGGGAGAGCTAAACGAGCAGTACTTC.

The chain is built from TRBV4-1 and TRBJ2-5; D tentatively reads TRBD1 or TRBD2 (5 bases each). This CDR3 region has 15 residues. V lost 4 bases and J lost 1, with 13 bases in between. CDR1 MGHRA and CDR2 YSYEKL come from the germline V gene. The CDR3 nucleotides read TGCGCCAGCAGCCGTTCCGGGGCTTCCCAAGAGACCCAGTACTTC. It specifies CASSRSGASQETQYF.

The chain is built from TRBV28 and TRBJ1-4, with TRBD1 as a possible D gene (6 bases). From germline, CDR1 is MDHEN and CDR2 SYDVKM. The CDR3 contains 15 residues. V was pared by 5 bases and J by 3 bases, with 13 bases between. CDR3 in DNA: TGTGCCAGCAGTAGGTTAGGGGGGTCTAATGAAAAACTGTTTTTT. Its protein is CASSRLGGSNEKLFF.

The CDR3 DNA reads as TGTGCCAGCAGCCATCGACTAGCGGTCCTTACAAACATTCAGTACTTC. This translates into CASSHRLAVLTNIQYF. This chain connects TRBV5-8 to TRBJ2-4; 9 bases match TRBD2. The V and J ends lost 4 bases and 6 bases, in that order; junction bases with no gene match: 11. The V gene's germline CDR1 is SGHTS and CDR2 YDEGEE. This CDR3 contains 16 residues.

This chain uses TRBV27 with TRBJ2-7; a weak D match, TRBD2 (6 bases). The germline CDR1 and CDR2 sequences are MNHEY and SMNVEV (reference sequence). CDR3 length: 15 amino acids. Trimming took 6 bases from V and 1 from J, leaving 16 bases between them. The CDR3 reads CASSVREDESYEQYF. The CDR3 region has the DNA TGTGCCAGCAGCGTCAGGGAGGATGAGTCCTACGAGCAGTACTTC.

Details on this clone: Other DNA variants within this sample encode the same CDR3. V gene TRBV7-8 combines with J gene TRBJ2-7, with 8 bases aligning to TRBD1. Germline CDR1 is SGHVS and CDR2 is FQNEAQ. V lost 5 bases to trimming and J lost 0 bases; unmatched junction nucleotides: 3. CDR3 length equals 14 residues. The CDR3 loop reads CASSPDRGSYEQYF. DNA of the CDR3: TGTGCCAGCAGCCCCGACAGGGGCTCCTACGAGCAGTACTTC.

V usage is TRBV9 and J usage is TRBJ2-3, with 9 bases lining up with TRBD2. The CDR3 has 17 amino acids. Germline loops: CDR1 SGDLS, CDR2 YYNGEE. V gave up 1 base and J gave up 0 bases; unmatched junction bases: 6. CDR3 loop: CASSVRVSGGSTDTQYF. For the CDR3, the DNA is TGTGCCAGCAGCGTAAGGGTTAGCGGGGGCAGCACAGATACGCAGTATTTT.

The chain combines TRBV19 with TRBJ2-3, with a tentative D call TRBD1 (5 bases). The CDR3 runs to 15 residues. V lost 3 bases and J lost 5, with 15 bases in between. The germline V gene has CDR1 LNHDA and CDR2 SQIVND (reference sequence). The CDR3 sequence is CASSIRGQYRDTQYF. CDR3 coding DNA: TGTGCCAGTAGTATTAGGGGCCAATACCGAGATACGCAGTATTTT.

The CDR3 reads CSVEVVADPNNGQYF. The CDR3 DNA reads as TGCAGCGTTGAAGTAGTCGCGGACCCCAACAACGGGCAGTATTTT. The chain uses TRBV29-1 and TRBJ2-3; D is ambiguous. The CDR3 totals 15 residues. CDR1 SQVTM and CDR2 ANQGSEA come from the germline V gene. Trimming pared 1 base from V and 11 bases from J, leaving 22 bases between.

This clone showed up just once. The V gene is TRBV28, the J gene TRBJ2-3; TRBD2 matches at 7 bases. The CDR3 covers 15 residues. Germline CDR1 reads MDHEN; CDR2 reads SYDVKM. The V segment lost 3 bases and the J segment 2 bases; nucleotides outside the gene matches: 5. CDR3: CASSLASGTTDTQYF. Written as DNA, the CDR3 is TGTGCCAGCAGTTTGGCTAGCGGAACCACAGATACGCAGTATTTT.

This clone was detected a few times. The chain carries TRBV30 and TRBJ1-1, with D maybe TRBD1 (6 bases). Between the trimmed V and J ends, which lost 2 bases and 4 bases, there was a span of 11 bases. The germline V gene encodes CDR1 GTSNPN and CDR2 SVGIG (reference sequence). There are 13 residues in the CDR3. Written as DNA, the CDR3 is TGTGCCTGGAGTATAGGGGGGGTCACTGAAGCTTTCTTT. Translated, it gives CAWSIGGVTEAFF.

The chain joins TRBV25-1 to TRBJ2-7, with 12 bases that match TRBD1. Per germline, CDR1 MGHDK and CDR2 SYGVNS. The CDR3 loop spans 15 amino acids. The ends lost 10 bases at V and 4 bases at J; junction bases unmatched: 11. This CDR3 reads CATREGQGAIYEQYF. As DNA, the CDR3 is TGTGCCACCCGGGAGGGACAGGGGGCAATTTACGAGCAGTACTTC.

The rearrangement links TRBV27 to TRBJ2-7; D possibly corresponds to TRBD2 (6 bases). The CDR3 sequence is 16 residues long. From germline, CDR1 is MNHEY and CDR2 SMNVEV (reference sequence). Trimming stripped 3 bases from V and 4 bases from J, with 19 bases between. DNA for the CDR3: TGTGCCAGCAGTTTGCGCGGGGTGCTGGCGAGTTACGAGCAGTACTTC. It encodes CASSLRGVLASYEQYF.

The genes are TRBV4-1 and TRBJ1-2; D remains ambiguous. V was trimmed by 0 bases and J by 4 bases, leaving 9 bases between them. The germline CDR1 and CDR2 sequences are MGHRA and YSYEKL. The CDR3 is made up of 14 amino acids. CDR3: CASSQDPRSYGYTF. Here the CDR3 DNA reads TGCGCCAGCAGCCAAGATCCCAGATCCTATGGCTACACCTTC.

This clone has a single count. Other DNA sequences in this specimen translate into the identical CDR3. The V gene is TRBV5-1, the J gene TRBJ2-1; 11 nucleotides agree with TRBD2. Germline V gene lookup returns CDR1 SGHRS and CDR2 YFSETQ. V was clipped by 0 bases and J by 4 bases; unmatched bases: 3. This CDR3 has 16 amino acids. CDR3 residues: CASSLELAGVYNEQFF. Written as DNA, the CDR3 is TGCGCCAGCAGCTTGGAACTAGCGGGGGTTTACAATGAGCAGTTCTTC.

The J gene is TRBJ2-5, the V gene TRBV28; 7 bases agree with TRBD2. Trimming removed 3 bases from V and 3 bases from J; junction bases left unmatched: 13. Germline CDR1 is MDHEN and CDR2 is SYDVKM. CDR3 size: 17 residues. CDR3 in DNA: TGTGCCAGCAGTTTCGCTCGGGAGGTTGTTCCGGAAGAGACCCAGTACTTC. Translation: CASSFAREVVPEETQYF.

The chain recombines TRBV7-9 with TRBJ2-3, with 8 bases matching TRBD1. J gave up 1 base and V 1 base, and 1 base lay outside the gene matches. The CDR3 is 15 amino acids. The germline V gene has CDR1 SEHNR and CDR2 FQNEAQ (reference sequence). CDR3 loop: CASSLVTGGTDTQYF. The CDR3 DNA follows: TGTGCCAGCAGCTTAGTGACAGGGGGCACAGATACGCAGTATTTT.

The chain recombines TRBV27 with TRBJ1-1; D is ambiguous. CDR1 and CDR2 (germline): MNHEY, SMNVEV (reference sequence). This CDR3 has 13 residues. The V end was cut by 6 bases, the J end by 10 bases, with 18 bases between. The CDR3 spells CASSRGREIRAFF. In nucleotides, the CDR3 is TGTGCCAGCAGCCGAGGACGAGAGATTCGAGCTTTCTTT.

The chain employs TRBV27 and TRBJ1-1; weak D call: TRBD1 (5 bases). The germline gives CDR1 MNHEY, CDR2 SMNVEV (reference sequence). The CDR3 covers 14 residues. V was cut by 0 bases and J by 8 bases, with 13 bases left in between. The CDR3 region is CASSLSPGLSEAFF. The CDR3 DNA reads as TGTGCCAGCAGTTTATCCCCGGGGCTGTCGGAAGCTTTCTTT.

V is TRBV4-3 and J is TRBJ2-7; a weak D match, TRBD2 (5 bases). The CDR3 consists of 17 residues. The germline V gene encodes CDR1 LGHNA and CDR2 YSLEER. Trimming stripped 1 base from V and 1 base from J, with 17 bases between. The CDR3 region is CASSQAEDGEISYEQYF. DNA of the CDR3: TGCGCCAGCAGCCAAGCCGAGGACGGGGAGATTTCCTACGAGCAGTACTTC.

The V and J genes are TRBV9 and TRBJ1-1; 12 nucleotides agree with TRBD1. With V trimmed by 2 bases and J by 3 bases, 14 bases remained unmatched. There are 19 residues in the CDR3. CDR1 is SGDLS and CDR2 is YYNGEE in the germline V gene. In DNA form, the CDR3 reads TGTGCCAGCAGCGTGGGGACAGGGGGCTTCGATCCACTGGACACTGAAGCTTTCTTT. Protein: CASSVGTGGFDPLDTEAFF.

The chain couples TRBV9 to TRBJ2-7, with TRBD1 matching 7 bases. Trimming removed 2 bases from V and 2 bases from J; junction bases left unmatched: 10. Germline V gene lookup returns CDR1 SGDLS and CDR2 YYNGEE. This CDR3 is built from 16 residues. CDR3 region: CASSVHSGTATYEQYF. The CDR3 bases are TGTGCCAGCAGCGTCCACTCCGGGACAGCAACCTACGAGCAGTACTTC.

This clone was detected only once. The CDR3, as DNA: TGTGCCAGAAGCTTAATGGGACTAGCGGGAGGCAACACCGGGGAGCTGTTTTTT. Encoded protein: CARSLMGLAGGNTGELFF. V usage is TRBV5-3 and J usage is TRBJ2-2; 15 nucleotides align to TRBD2. TRBV5-3 is marked as an open reading frame, function uncertain. V shed 2 bases and J 2 bases; nucleotides not matched to a gene: 4. The CDR3 sequence is 18 residues long.

The chain has TRBV28 and TRBJ2-7, with D perhaps matching TRBD1 (6 bases). The CDR3 is 13 amino acids. In germline, CDR1 is MDHEN, CDR2 SYDVKM. V lost 1 base and J 4 bases, leaving 8 bases between the germline ends. CDR3 DNA: TGTGCCAGCAGTTTATACAGGGAGTACGAGCAGTACTTC. Protein: CASSLYREYEQYF.

This rearrangement joins TRBV5-1 to TRBJ2-1, with 8 bases matching TRBD2. With V trimmed by 2 bases and J by 3 bases, 10 bases remained unmatched. The germline V gene encodes CDR1 SGHRS and CDR2 YFSETQ. This CDR3 is 17 amino acids long. CDR3: CASSLTRVLAGYNEQFF. The CDR3 nucleotides are TGCGCCAGCAGCTTAACTCGGGTGCTAGCGGGCTACAATGAGCAGTTCTTC.

This clone has only one observation. This rearrangement joins TRBV10-3 to TRBJ2-3; 10 nucleotides align to TRBD1. CDR3 size: 15 residues. Germline loops: CDR1 ENHRY, CDR2 SYGVKD. V shed 0 bases, J shed 3 bases, and the junction held 0 bases outside the gene matches. The CDR3, as DNA: TGTGCCATCAGTGAGTCGGGACAGGGGACAGATACGCAGTATTTT. Translated: CAISESGQGTDTQYF.

This clone was seen just once. V gene TRBV14 combines with J gene TRBJ2-1, with 7 bases aligning to TRBD1. Trimming removed 3 bases from V and 6 bases from J; junction bases left unmatched: 2. The CDR3 is made up of 13 amino acids. Germline V lookup: CDR1 SGHDN, CDR2 FVKESK. The CDR3 nucleotides are TGTGCCAGCAGCCACGGGGACAGCAATGAGCAGTTCTTC. It translates to CASSHGDSNEQFF. The complete variable domain, with remaining parts taken from reference TRBV14 and TRBJ2-1, reads EAGVTQFPSHSVIEKGQTVTLRCDPISGHDNLYWYRRVMGKEIKFLLHFVKESKQDESGMPNNRFLAERTGGTYSTLKVQPAELEDSGVYFCASSHGDSNEQFFGPGTRLTVL.

This clone was seen just once. The chain is built from TRBV21-1 and TRBJ2-2; the DNA was not used to check the table's D call, TRBD2. TRBV21-1 is a recognized pseudogene. CDR3 size: 17 residues. CDR3 DNA: TGTGCCAGCAGCAAAGCCGTCACAGGGAGGGACACCGGGGAGCTGTTTTTT. Its protein is CASSKAVTGRDTGELFF.

Regarding this clone: This same CDR3 is encoded by further DNA sequences in the sample. Here the CDR3 reads CASRTGGSYEQYF. DNA of the CDR3: TGTGCCAGCAGAACAGGGGGCTCCTACGAGCAGTACTTC. The J gene is TRBJ2-7, the V gene TRBV28, with 8 bases matching TRBD1. V trimming: 6 bases; J trimming: 0 bases; junction bases outside the gene matches: 1. This CDR3 region has 13 residues. From germline, CDR1 is MDHEN and CDR2 SYDVKM.

This sequence joins TRBV30 and TRBJ2-1, with a possible D match to TRBD2 (7 bases). The CDR3 has 17 residues. The germline gives CDR1 GTSNPN, CDR2 SVGIG (reference sequence). V lost 0 bases, J lost 1 base, and 16 bases lay in between. The CDR3 sequence is CAWSVPRRGPSYNEQFF. CDR3 coding DNA: TGTGCCTGGAGTGTACCCCGGCGGGGGCCTTCCTACAATGAGCAGTTCTTC. The full variable domain, in which reference TRBV30 and TRBJ2-1 provide the parts outside the CDR3, is SQTIHQWPATLVQPVGSPLSLECTVEGTSNPNLYWYRQAAGRGLQLLFYSVGIGQISSEVPQNLSASRPQDRQFILSSKKLLLSDSGFYLCAWSVPRRGPSYNEQFFGPGTRLTVL.

On this clone itself: The sample carries other DNA sequences with the same CDR3. The chain employs TRBV7-9 and TRBJ2-1; D not certain. Trimming stripped 5 bases from V and 5 bases from J, with 4 bases between. The CDR3 has 11 residues. Germline CDR1 SEHNR, CDR2 FQNEAQ (reference sequence). The CDR3 protein is CASSVDNEQFF. CDR3 sequence (DNA): TGTGCCAGCAGCGTAGACAATGAGCAGTTCTTC.